These 27 T cell receptor beta chains share one sample of origin, sequenced in a study of OX40 agonist ivuxolimab in advanced cancers. The data were produced by immunoSEQ multiplex PCR, yet TCRdb's version contains in-frame clones alone and is incomplete. Altogether 70,000 or so clones are present, approximately 93% being singletons, with the ten largest covering 0.25% to 0.3%. The material was CD4+ or CD8+ T cells sorted from blood, obtained in a trial of the OX40 agonist ivuxolimab. All receptors come from an adult with an advanced solid tumor such as melanoma, head and neck, liver or kidney cancer.

The chain recombines TRBV6-1 with TRBJ2-3, with 7 bases matching TRBD1. Germline trimming cut 8 bases from V and 6 bases from J; bases unmatched to any gene: 11. Per germline, CDR1 MNHNS and CDR2 SASEGT. The CDR3 totals 14 residues. The CDR3 DNA follows: TGTGCCAGCGGACTCGCGACAGGGCGGGATACGCAGTATTTT. Its protein is CASGLATGRDTQYF.

The rearrangement links TRBV5-6 to TRBJ2-7; D perhaps matches TRBD2 (6 bases). The germline gives CDR1 SGHDT, CDR2 YYEEEE. Trimming removed 2 bases at V and 0 bases at J, with 12 bases between. This CDR3 is built from 15 residues. This CDR3 reads CASSFRGTGSYEQYF. In DNA, the CDR3 is TGTGCCAGCAGCTTCCGCGGGACCGGCTCCTACGAGCAGTACTTC.

The CDR3 protein is CASSTRTSGTYEQYF. The CDR3, as DNA: TGTGCCAGCAGCACCCGGACTAGCGGCACCTACGAGCAGTACTTC. V is TRBV7-8 and J is TRBJ2-7; 10 positions match TRBD2. The CDR3 is made up of 15 amino acids. CDR1 is SGHVS and CDR2 is FQNEAQ in the germline V gene. V was clipped by 5 bases and J by 2 bases; unmatched bases: 6.

This clone has a handful of counts. The chain carries TRBV28 and TRBJ2-1; D not resolved. The CDR3 consists of 14 residues. The germline gives CDR1 MDHEN, CDR2 SYDVKM. The V end was cut by 6 bases, the J end by 6 bases, with 15 bases between. CDR3 sequence reads: CASSPRSSPNEQFF. The CDR3 coding sequence is TGTGCCAGCAGCCCCCGGTCCAGTCCCAATGAGCAGTTCTTC.

Notes on this clone: An end of the junction does not agree with germline; a read error may underlie this. The rearrangement uses TRBV5-3 and TRBJ1-2, with D uncertain. TRBV5-3 is an ORF, with its function uncertain. CDR3 length: 15 residues. Here the CDR3 DNA reads TGTGCCAGCAGCTTGGAAGGCCGAAAGAACTATGGCTACACCTTC. Translated: CASSLEGRKNYGYTF.

This chain links TRBV29-1 with TRBJ1-2, with D unresolved. CDR3 length: 13 amino acids. Per the germline V gene, CDR1 is SQVTM and CDR2 is ANQGSEA. Trimming left V 4 bases short and J 5 bases short, with 14 bases between. The CDR3 spells CSVVVPTGYGYTF. In DNA form, the CDR3 reads TGCAGCGTTGTGGTTCCGACGGGGTATGGCTACACCTTC.

This sequence joins TRBV6-1 and TRBJ1-5; TRBD1 is a possible D gene (5 bases). V lost 1 base and J lost 7, with 11 bases in between. There are 14 residues in the CDR3. From germline, CDR1 is MNHNS and CDR2 SASEGT. The CDR3 bases are TGTGCCAGCAGTGAAGGTGGGGCCGGACAGCCCCAGCATTTT. This translates into CASSEGGAGQPQHF.

This clone was seen once. This chain links TRBV29-1 with TRBJ2-3; a weak D match, TRBD2 (5 bases). The CDR3 spans 13 residues. The V and J ends lost 4 bases and 6 bases respectively, with 14 bases between them. Looked up from germline, CDR1 is SQVTM and CDR2 is ANQGSEA. CDR3 in DNA: TGCAGCGTTGGACCGGACCCGGGGGATACGCAGTATTTT. As protein: CSVGPDPGDTQYF.

The chain couples TRBV9 to TRBJ1-3; 7 bases are shared with TRBD1. J lost 4 bases, V lost 5 bases, and 3 bases had no gene match. The CDR3 totals 13 residues. Per germline, CDR1 SGDLS and CDR2 YYNGEE. CDR3 DNA sequence: TGTGCCAGCAGGCTGACAGGGGGAAACACCATATATTTT. Amino acids: CASRLTGGNTIYF. Full variable domain (outside the CDR3, taken from reference TRBV9 and TRBJ1-3): DSGVTQTPKHLITATGQRVTLRCSPRSGDLSVYWYQQSLDQGLQFLIQYYNGEERAKGNILERFSAQQFPDLHSELNLSSLELGDSALYFCASRLTGGNTIYFGEGSWLTVV.

As to this clone: In the same sample, other DNA sequences code for this CDR3. This chain connects TRBV15 to TRBJ2-7; D is undetermined. The CDR3 loop spans 11 amino acids. CDR1 and CDR2 (germline): LNHNV, YYDKDF (reference sequence). Trimming removed 3 bases from V and 7 bases from J, with 7 bases in between. The CDR3 DNA sequence: TGTGCCACCAGCAGGGGGTATGAGCAGTACTTC. It codes for CATSRGYEQYF.

This chain links TRBV7-8 with TRBJ1-5; D is perhaps TRBD1 (5 bases). This CDR3 is 15 amino acids long. CDR1 is SGHVS, CDR2 FQNEAQ, per germline. Trimming pared 1 base from V and 10 bases from J, leaving 17 bases between. CDR3 amino acids: CASSLVGGVVEPQHF. CDR3 DNA: TGTGCCAGCAGCTTAGTCGGGGGAGTGGTAGAACCCCAGCATTTT.

Only one count was recorded for this clone. The chain uses TRBV19 and TRBJ1-4; weak D call: TRBD1 (5 bases). The CDR3 sequence is 14 residues long. CDR1 is LNHDA, CDR2 SQIVND, per germline (reference sequence). The V gene lost 3 bases and the J gene lost 6 bases, with 11 bases spanning the gap. CDR3 region: CASSIPGGDEKLFF. CDR3 bases: TGTGCCAGTAGTATCCCAGGAGGGGATGAAAAACTGTTTTTT. The entire variable domain, with the rest obtained from reference TRBV19 and TRBJ1-4, is as follows: DGGITQSPKYLFRKEGQNVTLSCEQNLNHDAMYWYRQDPGQGLRLIYYSQIVNDFQKGDIAEGYSVSREKKESFPLTVTSAQKNPTAFYLCASSIPGGDEKLFFGSGTQLSVL.

The CDR3 sequence: CASSFFSSGNTIYF. In DNA form, the CDR3 reads TGTGCCAGCAGCTTCTTCAGCTCTGGAAACACCATATATTTT. The chain joins TRBV11-2 to TRBJ1-3; the D is unclear. The CDR3 is 14 amino acids. Germline values: CDR1 SGHAT, CDR2 FQNNGV. Trimming removed 3 bases at V and 0 bases at J, with 6 bases between.

This clone was detected once. The chain is built from TRBV5-1 and TRBJ2-3, with TRBD2 as a possible D gene (6 bases). Germline V gives CDR1 SGHRS, CDR2 YFSETQ. Trimming left V 4 bases short and J 1 base short, with 10 bases between. CDR3 size: 14 residues. CDR3 residues: CASSRIAGTDTQYF. DNA of the CDR3: TGCGCCAGCAGCCGAATAGCGGGCACAGATACGCAGTATTTT.

Of note for this clone: One end of the junction varies from germline; a read error may be responsible. Different DNA sequences within this sample yield the same CDR3. The rearrangement links TRBV10-3 to TRBJ2-5; 12 bases are a match to TRBD2. The CDR3 has 17 amino acids. In germline, CDR1 is ENHRY, CDR2 SYGVKD. The CDR3 here is CAISERTSGTYQETQYF. As DNA, the CDR3 is TGTGCTATCAGTGAGCGGACTAGCGGGACTTACCAAGAGACCCAGTACTTC.

The chain has TRBV6-1 and TRBJ1-5, with 11 positions matching TRBD1. There are 16 residues in the CDR3. V lost 2 bases, J lost 6 bases, and 6 bases stayed unmatched. The germline V gene encodes CDR1 MNHNS and CDR2 SASEGT. CDR3 bases: TGTGCCAGCAGTGAACTGGACAGGGGGCTAGGTCAGCCCCAGCATTTT. Its protein product is CASSELDRGLGQPQHF.

The J gene is TRBJ2-3, the V gene TRBV29-1; the match to TRBD2 covers 7 bases. After removal of 6 bases from V and 0 bases from J, the junction contained 3 bases not matched to a gene. The CDR3 loop spans 13 amino acids. Germline V gene lookup returns CDR1 SQVTM and CDR2 ANQGSEA. CDR3: CSVGLLSTDTQYF. The CDR3 DNA sequence: TGCAGCGTGGGACTACTTAGCACAGATACGCAGTATTTT.

The J gene is TRBJ2-5, the V gene TRBV2, with TRBD2 as a possible D gene (5 bases). This CDR3 has 12 amino acids. Germline-derived CDR1 and CDR2 are SNHLY and FYNNEI. Trimming left V 8 bases short and J 6 bases short, with 13 bases between. CDR3 nucleotide sequence: TGTGCCAGCCGAGGGCCGATGAAGACCCAGTACTTC. It is translated as CASRGPMKTQYF.

The V call is TRBV2, the J call TRBJ1-5; D gene uncertain. Per the germline V gene, CDR1 is SNHLY and CDR2 is FYNNEI. The CDR3 consists of 14 residues. Trimming removed 4 bases at V and 0 bases at J, with 7 bases between. The DNA of the CDR3 is TGTGCCAGCAGTGTGCGACATAGCAATCAGCCCCAGCATTTT. It yields the protein CASSVRHSNQPQHF. The full variable domain, rest sourced from reference TRBV2 and TRBJ1-5, is EPEVTQTPSHQVTQMGQEVILRCVPISNHLYFYWYRQILGQKVEFLVSFYNNEISEKSEIFDDQFSVERPDGSNFTLKIRSTKLEDSAMYFCASSVRHSNQPQHFGDGTRLSIL.

The CDR3 loop is CASSFQGRDSYGYTF. CDR3 sequence (DNA): TGTGCCAGCAGCTTTCAAGGGAGGGACTCCTATGGCTACACCTTC. The chain is built from TRBV7-9 and TRBJ1-2, with D possibly TRBD1 on 5 matching bases. The germline V gene has CDR1 SEHNR and CDR2 FQNEAQ (reference sequence). The V and J ends lost 3 bases and 4 bases respectively, with 15 bases between them. CDR3 size: 15 residues.

This chain links TRBV27 with TRBJ2-3, with D possibly TRBD1 on 5 matching bases. V dropped 7 bases and J dropped 3 bases, with 20 bases sitting between them. The germline V gene has CDR1 MNHEY and CDR2 SMNVEV (reference sequence). CDR3 size: 16 residues. The CDR3 sequence is CASTLGPSSRTDTQYF. The CDR3 DNA follows: TGTGCCAGCACCCTGGGGCCTTCTTCCCGGACAGATACGCAGTATTTT.

This clone has more than one count but fewer than ten. The CDR3 DNA sequence: TGTGCCAGCAGCCAAGATAGAAGGCTAGGGGGCTACACCTTC. Encoded protein: CASSQDRRLGGYTF. V usage is TRBV4-2 and J usage is TRBJ1-2; D gene uncertain. V lost 0 bases, J lost 8 bases, and 13 bases lay in between. CDR1 and CDR2 (germline): LGHNA, YNFKEQ. This CDR3 spans 14 amino acids.

CDR3 in DNA: TGTGCCAGCAGCCCCCTCGGTGCCGGGCCTAGCACAGATACGCAGTATTTT. The encoded protein is CASSPLGAGPSTDTQYF. V usage is TRBV7-6 and J usage is TRBJ2-3; no reliable D call. V lost 5 bases and J 0 bases, leaving 18 bases between the germline ends. Germline loops: CDR1 SGHVS, CDR2 FNYEAQ. The CDR3 runs to 17 residues.

The chain joins TRBV30 to TRBJ1-4; D is ambiguous. The ends were cut back, 1 base at V and 7 bases at J, with 13 bases in the middle. Germline lookup yields CDR1 GTSNPN and CDR2 SVGIG (reference sequence). The CDR3 loop spans 14 amino acids. CDR3 in amino acids: CAWSGPPVGEKLFF. The CDR3 coding sequence is TGTGCCTGGAGTGGACCCCCGGTGGGTGAAAAACTGTTTTTT. The full variable domain, rest sourced from reference TRBV30 and TRBJ1-4, is SQTIHQWPATLVQPVGSPLSLECTVEGTSNPNLYWYRQAAGRGLQLLFYSVGIGQISSEVPQNLSASRPQDRQFILSSKKLLLSDSGFYLCAWSGPPVGEKLFFGSGTQLSVL.

This chain links TRBV25-1 with TRBJ1-1; D is unresolved. CDR3 length: 11 residues. Trimming left V 6 bases short and J 3 bases short, with 5 bases between. The germline CDR1 and CDR2 sequences are MGHDK and SYGVNS. The CDR3 region is CASRGDTEAFF. In nucleotides, the CDR3 is TGTGCCAGCAGAGGAGACACTGAAGCTTTCTTT.

CDR3 loop: CASSPIETIWTVGEQYF. DNA of the CDR3: TGTGCCAGCTCACCAATAGAGACTATATGGACAGTCGGTGAGCAGTACTTC. The V call is TRBV18, the J call TRBJ2-7; possible D gene TRBD1, 6 bases. The CDR3 contains 17 residues. Germline CDR1 reads KGHSH; CDR2 reads LQKENI. V lost 2 bases, J lost 7 bases, and 24 bases lay in between.

The CDR3 sequence is CASSLRLSRVSYEQYF. CDR3 nucleotide sequence: TGTGCCAGCAGCTTGAGGCTAAGCAGGGTGTCCTACGAGCAGTACTTC. The J gene is TRBJ2-7, the V gene TRBV5-6, with D tentatively TRBD1 (5 bases). Germline lookup yields CDR1 SGHDT and CDR2 YYEEEE. The germline V and J ends were trimmed by 1 base and 1 base, with 15 bases remaining between them. This CDR3 comprises 16 residues. Complete variable domain (other parts from reference TRBV5-6 and TRBJ2-7): DAGVTQSPTHLIKTRGQQVTLRCSPKSGHDTVSWYQQALGQGPQFIFQYYEEEERQRGNFPDRFSGHQFPNYSSELNVNALLLGDSALYLCASSLRLSRVSYEQYFGPGTRLTVT.